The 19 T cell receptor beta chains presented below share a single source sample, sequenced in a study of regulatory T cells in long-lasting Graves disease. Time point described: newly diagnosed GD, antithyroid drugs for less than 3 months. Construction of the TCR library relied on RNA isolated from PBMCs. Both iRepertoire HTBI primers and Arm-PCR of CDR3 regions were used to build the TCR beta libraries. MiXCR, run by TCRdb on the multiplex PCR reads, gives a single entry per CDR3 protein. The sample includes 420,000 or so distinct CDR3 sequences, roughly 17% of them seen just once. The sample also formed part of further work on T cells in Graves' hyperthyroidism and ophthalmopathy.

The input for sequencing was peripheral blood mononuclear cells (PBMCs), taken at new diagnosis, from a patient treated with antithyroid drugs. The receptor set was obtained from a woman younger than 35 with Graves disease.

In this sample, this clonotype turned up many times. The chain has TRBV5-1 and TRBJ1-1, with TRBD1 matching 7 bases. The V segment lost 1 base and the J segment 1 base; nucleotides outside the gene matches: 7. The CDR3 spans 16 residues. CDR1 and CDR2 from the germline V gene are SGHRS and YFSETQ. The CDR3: CASSLLGTAWNTEAFF. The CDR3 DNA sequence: TGCGCCAGCAGCTTGTTAGGGACAGCTTGGAACACTGAAGCTTTCTTT.

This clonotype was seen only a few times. The CDR3 spells CASSDHGGTQYF. As DNA, the CDR3 is TGTGCCAGCAGTGATCACGGAGGTACGCAGTATTTT. This chain joins TRBV2 and TRBJ2-3; D is perhaps TRBD2 (5 bases). V lost 3 bases and J lost 8, with 9 bases in between. The CDR3 runs to 12 residues. Per the germline V gene, CDR1 is SNHLY and CDR2 is FYNNEI.

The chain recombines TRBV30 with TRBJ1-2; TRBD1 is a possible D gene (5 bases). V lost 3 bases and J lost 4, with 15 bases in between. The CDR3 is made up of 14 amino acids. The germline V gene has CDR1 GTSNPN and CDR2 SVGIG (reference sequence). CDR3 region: CAWSGPNRSYGYTF. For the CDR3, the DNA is TGTGCCTGGAGCGGGCCCAACAGGTCCTATGGCTACACCTTC.

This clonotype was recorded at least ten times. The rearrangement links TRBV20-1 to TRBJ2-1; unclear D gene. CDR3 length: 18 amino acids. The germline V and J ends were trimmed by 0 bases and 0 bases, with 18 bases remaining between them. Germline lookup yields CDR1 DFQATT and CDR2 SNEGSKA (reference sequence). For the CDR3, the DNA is TGCAGTGCTAGAGATCCCGCGCACCCGGGTAGCTCCTACAATGAGCAGTTCTTC. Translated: CSARDPAHPGSSYNEQFF.

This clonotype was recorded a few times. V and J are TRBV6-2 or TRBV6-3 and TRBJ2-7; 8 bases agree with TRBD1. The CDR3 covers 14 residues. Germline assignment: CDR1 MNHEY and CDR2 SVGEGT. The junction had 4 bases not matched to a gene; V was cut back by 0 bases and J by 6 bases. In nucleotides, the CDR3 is TGTGCCAGCAGTTACTCGTCAGGGGGCTTCGAGCAGTACTTC. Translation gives CASSYSSGGFEQYF.

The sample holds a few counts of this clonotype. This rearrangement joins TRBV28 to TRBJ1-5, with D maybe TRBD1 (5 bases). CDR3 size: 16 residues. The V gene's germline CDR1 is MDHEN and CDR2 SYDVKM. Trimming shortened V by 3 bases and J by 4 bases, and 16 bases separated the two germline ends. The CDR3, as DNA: TGTGCCAGCAGTTTTTCTCGCAGGGCGCCGAATCAGCCCCAGCATTTT. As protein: CASSFSRRAPNQPQHF. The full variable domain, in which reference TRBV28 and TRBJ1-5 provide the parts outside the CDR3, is DVKVTQSSRYLVKRTGEKVFLECVQDMDHENMFWYRQDPGLGLRLIYFSYDVKMKEKGDIPEGYSVSREKKERFSLILESASTNQTSMYLCASSFSRRAPNQPQHFGDGTRLSIL.

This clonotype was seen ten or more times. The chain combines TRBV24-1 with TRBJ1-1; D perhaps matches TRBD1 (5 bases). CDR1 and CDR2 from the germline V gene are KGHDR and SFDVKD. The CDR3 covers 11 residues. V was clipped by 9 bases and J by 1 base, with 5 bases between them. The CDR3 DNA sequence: TGTGCCACCCAGGGGAACACTGAAGCTTTCTTT. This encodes CATQGNTEAFF.

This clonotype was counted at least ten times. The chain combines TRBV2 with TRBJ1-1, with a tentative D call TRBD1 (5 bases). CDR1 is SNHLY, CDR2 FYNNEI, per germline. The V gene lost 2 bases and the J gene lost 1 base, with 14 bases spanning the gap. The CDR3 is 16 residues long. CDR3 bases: TGTGCCAGCAGTGAAAGTACCGTGACAGCGAACACTGAAGCTTTCTTT. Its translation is CASSESTVTANTEAFF.

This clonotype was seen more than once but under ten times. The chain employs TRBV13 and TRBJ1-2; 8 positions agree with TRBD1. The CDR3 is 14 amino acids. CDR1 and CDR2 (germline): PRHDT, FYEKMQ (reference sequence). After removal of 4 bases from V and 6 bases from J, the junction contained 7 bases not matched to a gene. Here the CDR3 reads CASSSQGVVNGYTF. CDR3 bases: TGTGCCAGCAGCTCACAGGGGGTGGTGAATGGCTACACCTTC.

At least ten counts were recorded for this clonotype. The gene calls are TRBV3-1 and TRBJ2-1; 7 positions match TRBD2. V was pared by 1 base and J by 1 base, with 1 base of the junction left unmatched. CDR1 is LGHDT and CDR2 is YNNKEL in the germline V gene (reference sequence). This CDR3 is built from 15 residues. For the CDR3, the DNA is TGTGCCAGCAGCCAAGCAGCGGGGTCCTACAATGAGCAGTTCTTC. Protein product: CASSQAAGSYNEQFF.

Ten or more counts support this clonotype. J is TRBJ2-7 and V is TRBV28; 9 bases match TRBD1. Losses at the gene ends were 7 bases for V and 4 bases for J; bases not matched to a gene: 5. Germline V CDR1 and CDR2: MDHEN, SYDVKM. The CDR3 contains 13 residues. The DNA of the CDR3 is TGTGCCAGCATCGGACAGGGGTGGTACGAGCAGTACTTC. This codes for CASIGQGWYEQYF.

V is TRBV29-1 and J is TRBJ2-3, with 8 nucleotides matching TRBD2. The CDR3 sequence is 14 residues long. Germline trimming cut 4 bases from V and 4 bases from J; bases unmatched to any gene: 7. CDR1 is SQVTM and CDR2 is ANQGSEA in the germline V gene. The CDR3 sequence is CSVGSSGSADTQYF. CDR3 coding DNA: TGCAGCGTTGGGTCAAGCGGGAGTGCAGATACGCAGTATTTT.

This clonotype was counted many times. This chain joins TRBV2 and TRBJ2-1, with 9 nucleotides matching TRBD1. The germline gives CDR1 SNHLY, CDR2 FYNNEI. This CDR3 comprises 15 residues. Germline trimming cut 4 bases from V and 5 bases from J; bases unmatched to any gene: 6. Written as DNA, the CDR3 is TGTGCCAGCAGTGGAACAGGGGGCGCGAACAATGAGCAGTTCTTC. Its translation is CASSGTGGANNEQFF.

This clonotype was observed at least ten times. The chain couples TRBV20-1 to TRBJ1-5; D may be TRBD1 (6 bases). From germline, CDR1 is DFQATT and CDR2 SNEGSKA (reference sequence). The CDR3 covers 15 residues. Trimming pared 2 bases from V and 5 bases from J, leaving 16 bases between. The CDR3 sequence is CSARPGALDYQPQHF. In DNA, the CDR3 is TGCAGTGCTAGACCGGGGGCCTTAGACTATCAGCCCCAGCATTTT.

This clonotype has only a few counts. CDR3 DNA: TGTGCCAGCTCTCTGGTGGGACAGGGGGCCGATGGCTACACCTTC. It encodes CASSLVGQGADGYTF. This chain connects TRBV18 to TRBJ1-2; the match to TRBD1 covers 12 bases. V shed 6 bases and J 6 bases; nucleotides not matched to a gene: 8. The CDR3 covers 15 residues. The germline CDR1 and CDR2 sequences are KGHSH and LQKENI.

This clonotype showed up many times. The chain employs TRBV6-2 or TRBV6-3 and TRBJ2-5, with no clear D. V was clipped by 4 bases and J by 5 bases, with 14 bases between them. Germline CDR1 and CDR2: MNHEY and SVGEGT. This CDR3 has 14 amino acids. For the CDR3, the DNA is TGTGCCAGCAGTTCACCACCCCTAGGGGAGACCCAGTACTTC. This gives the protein CASSSPPLGETQYF.

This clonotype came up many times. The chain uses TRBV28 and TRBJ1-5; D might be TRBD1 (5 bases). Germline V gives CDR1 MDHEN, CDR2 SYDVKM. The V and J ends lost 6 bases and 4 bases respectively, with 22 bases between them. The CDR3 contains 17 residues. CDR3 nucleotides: TGTGCCAGCAGCCTCCCGGGCAGCCAGGGAAAAAATCAGCCCCAGCATTTT. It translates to CASSLPGSQGKNQPQHF.

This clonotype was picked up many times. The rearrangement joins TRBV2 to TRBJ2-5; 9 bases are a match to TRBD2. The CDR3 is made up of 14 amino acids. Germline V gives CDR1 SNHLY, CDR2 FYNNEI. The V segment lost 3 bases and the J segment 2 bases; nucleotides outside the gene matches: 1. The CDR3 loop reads CASSDGLAQETQYF. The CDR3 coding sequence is TGTGCCAGCAGTGATGGACTAGCGCAAGAGACCCAGTACTTC.

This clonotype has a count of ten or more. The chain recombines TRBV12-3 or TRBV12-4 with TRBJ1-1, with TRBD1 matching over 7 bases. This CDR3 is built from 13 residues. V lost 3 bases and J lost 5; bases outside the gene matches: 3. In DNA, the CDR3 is TGTGCCAGCAGTTTCCAGGGGGGGACTGAAGCTTTCTTT. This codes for CASSFQGGTEAFF.